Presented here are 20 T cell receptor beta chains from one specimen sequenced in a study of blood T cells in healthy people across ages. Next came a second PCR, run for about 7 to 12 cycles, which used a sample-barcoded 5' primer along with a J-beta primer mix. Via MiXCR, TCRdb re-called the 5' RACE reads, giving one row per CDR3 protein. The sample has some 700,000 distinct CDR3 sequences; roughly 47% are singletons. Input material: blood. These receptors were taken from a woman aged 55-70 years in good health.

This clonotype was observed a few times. The CDR3 protein is CASSPRVSSGGAGQETQYF. CDR3 coding DNA: TGTGCCAGCAGCCCCAGGGTGTCGTCAGGGGGCGCGGGTCAAGAGACCCAGTACTTC. J is TRBJ2-5 and V is TRBV7-2, with 8 bases matching TRBD1. The J segment lost 2 bases and the V segment lost 5 bases, leaving 19 bases of the junction unmatched. From germline, CDR1 is SGHTA and CDR2 FQGNSA. This CDR3 is built from 19 residues.

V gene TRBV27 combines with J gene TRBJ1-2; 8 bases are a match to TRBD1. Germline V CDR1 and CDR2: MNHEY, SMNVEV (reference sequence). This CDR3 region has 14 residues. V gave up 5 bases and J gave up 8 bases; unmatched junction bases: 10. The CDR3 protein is CASSLRTGSGGYTF. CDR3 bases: TGTGCCAGCAGTCTTAGGACAGGGTCGGGAGGCTACACCTTC.

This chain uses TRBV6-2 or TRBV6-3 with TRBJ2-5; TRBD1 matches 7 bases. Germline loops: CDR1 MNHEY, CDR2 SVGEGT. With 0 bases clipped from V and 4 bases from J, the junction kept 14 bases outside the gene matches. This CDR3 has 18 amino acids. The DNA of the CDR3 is TGTGCCAGCAGTTACTCGATTTTCGGCAGGGGGTCGGGAGAGACCCAGTACTTC. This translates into CASSYSIFGRGSGETQYF.

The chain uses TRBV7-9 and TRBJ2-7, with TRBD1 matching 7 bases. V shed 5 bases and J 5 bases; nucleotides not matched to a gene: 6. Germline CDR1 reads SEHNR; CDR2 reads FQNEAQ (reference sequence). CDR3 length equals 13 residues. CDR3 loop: CASSRGTADEQYF. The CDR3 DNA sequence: TGTGCCAGCAGCCGAGGGACAGCCGACGAGCAGTACTTC.

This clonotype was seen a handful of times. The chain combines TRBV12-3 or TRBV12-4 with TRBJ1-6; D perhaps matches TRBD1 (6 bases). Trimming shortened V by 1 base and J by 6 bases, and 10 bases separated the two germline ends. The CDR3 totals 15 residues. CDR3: CASSLGRQVNSPLHF. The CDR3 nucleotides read TGTGCCAGCAGTTTAGGGCGACAGGTTAATTCACCCCTCCACTTT.

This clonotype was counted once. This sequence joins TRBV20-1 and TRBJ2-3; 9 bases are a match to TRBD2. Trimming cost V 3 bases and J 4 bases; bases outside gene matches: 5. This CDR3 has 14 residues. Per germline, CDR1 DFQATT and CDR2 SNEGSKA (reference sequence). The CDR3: CSARAGGMADTQYF. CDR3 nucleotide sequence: TGCAGTGCTAGGGCGGGGGGGATGGCAGATACGCAGTATTTT.

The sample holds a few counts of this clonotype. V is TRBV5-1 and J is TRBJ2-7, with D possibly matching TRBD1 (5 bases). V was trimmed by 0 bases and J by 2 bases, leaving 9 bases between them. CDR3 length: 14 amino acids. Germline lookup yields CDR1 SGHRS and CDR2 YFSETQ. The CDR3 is CASSLGGLTYEQYF. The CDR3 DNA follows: TGCGCCAGCAGCTTGGGGGGCCTAACCTACGAGCAGTACTTC.

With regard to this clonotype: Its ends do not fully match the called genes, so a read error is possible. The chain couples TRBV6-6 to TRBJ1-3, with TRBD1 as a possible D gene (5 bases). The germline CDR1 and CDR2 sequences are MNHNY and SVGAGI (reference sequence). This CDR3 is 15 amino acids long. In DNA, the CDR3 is TGTGCCAGCAGCCCGGCAGGGCACTCTGGAAACACCACATATTTT. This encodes CASSPAGHSGNTTYF.

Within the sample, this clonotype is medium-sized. The CDR3 DNA follows: TGCGCCAGCAGCCAAGATCGCGGGGGGCTCTACGAGCAGTACTTC. Encoded protein: CASSQDRGGLYEQYF. The V and J genes are TRBV4-1 and TRBJ2-7; 8 bases fit TRBD2. Trimming removed 0 bases from V and 3 bases from J; junction bases left unmatched: 4. CDR1 and CDR2 from the germline V gene are MGHRA and YSYEKL. The CDR3 covers 15 residues.

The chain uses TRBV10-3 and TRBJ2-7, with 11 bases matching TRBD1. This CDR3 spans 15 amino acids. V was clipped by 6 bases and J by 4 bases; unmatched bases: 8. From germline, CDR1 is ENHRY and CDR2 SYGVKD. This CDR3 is CAISGTGTGGYEQYF. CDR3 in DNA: TGTGCCATCAGCGGTACCGGGACAGGGGGTTACGAGCAGTACTTC.

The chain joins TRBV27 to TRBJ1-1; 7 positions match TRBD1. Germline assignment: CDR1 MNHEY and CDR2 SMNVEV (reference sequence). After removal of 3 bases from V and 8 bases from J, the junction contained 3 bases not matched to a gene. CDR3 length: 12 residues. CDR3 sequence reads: CASSFMTGEAFF. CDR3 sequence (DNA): TGTGCCAGCAGTTTTATGACAGGGGAAGCTTTCTTT.

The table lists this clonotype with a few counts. The CDR3 coding sequence is TGCAGTGCTGACGACAGTCTTACCTACGAGCAGTACTTC. Translation: CSADDSLTYEQYF. This chain links TRBV20-1 with TRBJ2-7; possible D gene TRBD1, 5 bases. With 5 bases removed from V and 2 bases from J, the gap between germline ends came to 13 bases. CDR1 and CDR2 from the germline V gene are DFQATT and SNEGSKA (reference sequence). The length of the CDR3 is 13 residues.

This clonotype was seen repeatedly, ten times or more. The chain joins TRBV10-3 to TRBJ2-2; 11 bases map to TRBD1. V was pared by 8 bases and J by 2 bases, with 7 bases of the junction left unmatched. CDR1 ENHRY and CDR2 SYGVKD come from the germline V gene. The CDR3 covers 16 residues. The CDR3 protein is CAIEARTGGNTGELFF. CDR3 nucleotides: TGTGCCATCGAGGCGAGGACAGGGGGCAACACCGGGGAGCTGTTTTTT.

CDR3 nucleotide sequence: TGCGCCAGCAGCTTGGGATCAGTTCAGGGGGAGACCCAGTACTTC. Translated, it gives CASSLGSVQGETQYF. The chain couples TRBV5-1 to TRBJ2-5; TRBD1 might be the D (6 bases). CDR1 and CDR2 (germline): SGHRS, YFSETQ. V shed 0 bases and J shed 5 bases, with 14 bases lying between them. The CDR3 length is 15 residues.

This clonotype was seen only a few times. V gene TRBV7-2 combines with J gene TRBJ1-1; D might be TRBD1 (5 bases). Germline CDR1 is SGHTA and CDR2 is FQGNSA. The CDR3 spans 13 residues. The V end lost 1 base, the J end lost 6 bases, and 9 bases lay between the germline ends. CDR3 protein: CASSLGGVAEAFF. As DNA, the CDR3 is TGTGCCAGCAGCTTAGGAGGGGTGGCTGAAGCTTTCTTT. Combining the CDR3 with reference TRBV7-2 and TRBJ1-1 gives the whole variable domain GAGVSQSPSNKVTEKGKDVELRCDPISGHTALYWYRQSLGQGLEFLIYFQGNSAPDKSGLPSDRFSAERTGGSVSTLTIQRTQQEDSAVYLCASSLGGVAEAFFGQGTRLTVV.

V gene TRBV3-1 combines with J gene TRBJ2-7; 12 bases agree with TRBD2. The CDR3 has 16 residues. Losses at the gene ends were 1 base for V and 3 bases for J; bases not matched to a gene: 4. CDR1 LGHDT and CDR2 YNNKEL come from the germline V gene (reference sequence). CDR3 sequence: CASSQGLAGAGYEQYF. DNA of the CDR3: TGTGCCAGCAGCCAAGGACTAGCGGGAGCAGGCTACGAGCAGTACTTC.

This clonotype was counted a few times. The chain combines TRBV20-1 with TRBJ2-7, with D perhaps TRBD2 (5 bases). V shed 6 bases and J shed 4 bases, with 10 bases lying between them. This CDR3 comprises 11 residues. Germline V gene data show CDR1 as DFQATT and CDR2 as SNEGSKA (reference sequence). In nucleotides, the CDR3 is TGCAGTGCGGTCGGGGAATACGAGCAGTACTTC. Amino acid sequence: CSAVGEYEQYF.

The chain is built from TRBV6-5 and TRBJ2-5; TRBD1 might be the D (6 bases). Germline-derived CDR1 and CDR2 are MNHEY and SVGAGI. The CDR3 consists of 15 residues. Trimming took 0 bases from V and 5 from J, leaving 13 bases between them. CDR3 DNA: TGTGCCAGCAGTTACTCCTACAGGGATTACGAGACCCAGTACTTC. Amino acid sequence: CASSYSYRDYETQYF.

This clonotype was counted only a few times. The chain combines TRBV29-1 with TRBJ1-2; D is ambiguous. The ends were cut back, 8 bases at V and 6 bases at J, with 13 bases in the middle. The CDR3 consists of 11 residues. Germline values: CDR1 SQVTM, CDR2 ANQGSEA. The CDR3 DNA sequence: TGCAGCTCCGGGCTGTCGGATGGCTACACCTTC. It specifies CSSGLSDGYTF.

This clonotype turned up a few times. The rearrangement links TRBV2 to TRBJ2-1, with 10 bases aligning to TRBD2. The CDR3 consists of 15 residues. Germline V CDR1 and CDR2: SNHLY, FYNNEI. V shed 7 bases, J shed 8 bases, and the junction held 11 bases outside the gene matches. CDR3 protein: CASKGAGGRVDEQFF. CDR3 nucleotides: TGTGCCAGCAAGGGAGCGGGGGGGCGAGTAGATGAGCAGTTCTTC.